This T cell receptor beta chain was identified in a study of blood T cells in healthy people across ages. V lost 1 base to trimming and J lost 4 bases, with 13 bases between them. The CDR3 has 15 residues. CDR1 is SEHNR, CDR2 FQNEAQ, per germline (reference sequence). This clonotype was observed a handful of times. Primed by a sample-barcoded 5' primer and a J-beta primer mix, a second PCR proceeded for about 7 to 11 cycles. TCRdb fed the 5' RACE reads into MiXCR, producing one record per CDR3 protein. The table includes 730,000 or so distinct CDR3 sequences, over 40% detected once. The chain has TRBV7-9 and TRBJ1-2; D call uncertain. The TCR originated in a man older than 75 in good health. The sequencing sample was made of blood. The CDR3 bases are TGTGCCAGCAGCTTAGGACCCAATAGGGCCTATGGCTACACCTTC. It translates to CASSLGPNRAYGYTF.